This passage covers 13 T cell receptor beta chains from one sample sequenced in a study of blood T cell repertoires in COVID-19. Assay: immunoSEQ multiplex PCR; the TCRdb copy retains only in-frame clones and omits some. Among around 100,000 clones, more than 75% were seen once, and the ten largest hold about 12%. Material: peripheral blood. These receptors all stem from a human donor in a cohort sampled during active COVID-19.

This clone was recorded only once. V usage is TRBV5-6 and J usage is TRBJ1-2; 11 positions agree with TRBD1. Germline values: CDR1 SGHDT, CDR2 YYEEEE. The CDR3 length is 14 residues. V trimming: 2 bases; J trimming: 8 bases; junction bases outside the gene matches: 5. The CDR3 region is CASSFGQGAFGYTF. The CDR3 bases are TGTGCCAGCAGCTTCGGACAGGGGGCCTTCGGCTACACCTTC.

This sequence joins TRBV3-1 (or the pseudogene TRBV3-2) and TRBJ1-5; D call uncertain. The CDR3 sequence is 16 residues long. V was cut by 1 base and J by 6 bases, with 16 bases left in between. Germline V gives CDR1 LGHDT, CDR2 YNNKEL (reference sequence). CDR3 DNA sequence: TGTGCCAGCAGCCAAGGGTTACCCGACACGAGTCAGCCCCAGCATTTT. As protein: CASSQGLPDTSQPQHF.

This sequence joins TRBV5-1 and TRBJ1-2; the D gene is possibly TRBD1 (5 bases). CDR1 and CDR2 (germline): SGHRS, YFSETQ. V shed 0 bases and J shed 2 bases, with 11 bases lying between them. The length of the CDR3 is 15 residues. The CDR3 DNA follows: TGCGCCAGCAGCTTGGCCGGGGGAGCCAACTATGGCTACACCTTC. Its translation: CASSLAGGANYGYTF.

The J gene is TRBJ1-2, the V gene TRBV6-5; possibly TRBD1 for D (5 bases). From germline, CDR1 is MNHEY and CDR2 SVGAGI. The CDR3 length is 13 residues. V dropped 6 bases and J dropped 0 bases, with 8 bases sitting between them. CDR3 DNA sequence: TGTGCCAGCAGCACAGGATCTAACTATGGCTACACCTTC. It specifies CASSTGSNYGYTF.

The rearrangement joins TRBV2 to TRBJ1-5, with 7 positions matching TRBD1. The CDR3 is made up of 14 amino acids. Germline assignment: CDR1 SNHLY and CDR2 FYNNEI. J gave up 3 bases and V 4 bases, and 3 bases lay outside the gene matches. DNA for the CDR3: TGTGCCAGCAGTGCGGGACAGAACAATCAGCCCCAGCATTTT. Translating gives CASSAGQNNQPQHF.

The rearrangement joins TRBV6-2 or TRBV6-3 to TRBJ2-5; tentatively, D is TRBD1 (6 bases). V lost 2 bases, J lost 6 bases, and 10 bases lay in between. This CDR3 is built from 13 residues. CDR1 and CDR2 (germline): MNHEY, SVGEGT. The CDR3 DNA reads as TGTGCCAGCAGTTACGGGGGCGGGCAGACCCAGTACTTC. This codes for CASSYGGGQTQYF.

The chain combines TRBV6-5 with TRBJ2-7, with 8 bases lining up with TRBD1. V lost 7 bases, J lost 2 bases, and 1 base stayed unmatched. The CDR3 consists of 12 residues. Germline CDR1 MNHEY, CDR2 SVGAGI. In DNA, the CDR3 is TGTGCCAGCAACAGGGGGGCCTACGAGCAGTACTTC. This encodes CASNRGAYEQYF.

The chain uses TRBV10-3 and TRBJ2-2; D may be TRBD1 (6 bases). This CDR3 region has 15 residues. Germline-derived CDR1 and CDR2 are ENHRY and SYGVKD. Trimming cost V 5 bases and J 4 bases, with 14 bases left between them. CDR3 residues: CAISTEGQTTGELFF. The DNA for the CDR3 is TGTGCCATCAGTACCGAGGGACAAACCACCGGGGAGCTGTTTTTT.

This rearrangement joins TRBV30 to TRBJ1-5, with 7 bases that match TRBD1. The V gene's germline CDR1 is GTSNPN and CDR2 SVGIG (reference sequence). The J segment lost 6 bases and the V segment lost 7 bases, leaving 6 bases of the junction unmatched. The CDR3 covers 12 residues. CDR3 DNA sequence: TGTGCCTCCCAGGGGGAAGGTCAGCCCCAGCATTTT. Amino acid sequence: CASQGEGQPQHF. Filled out from reference TRBV30 and TRBJ1-5, the complete variable domain reads SQTIHQWPATLVQPVGSPLSLECTVEGTSNPNLYWYRQAAGRGLQLLFYSVGIGQISSEVPQNLSASRPQDRQFILSSKKLLLSDSGFYLCASQGEGQPQHFGDGTRLSIL.

This clone was observed a handful of times. The chain uses TRBV5-4 and TRBJ2-5, with 8 positions matching TRBD2. The trim removed 3 bases at V and 5 bases at J, leaving 6 bases unmatched. This CDR3 spans 14 amino acids. In germline, CDR1 is SGHNT, CDR2 YYREEE (reference sequence). The CDR3 coding sequence is TGTGCCAGCAGCTCTCGGGGGGGCCTCGAGACCCAGTACTTC. Translated, it gives CASSSRGGLETQYF.

This clone occurred once. The V and J genes are TRBV7-2 and TRBJ1-5, with D unresolved. Between the trimmed V and J ends, which lost 2 bases and 4 bases, there was a span of 6 bases. This CDR3 has 13 amino acids. Germline V gene sequence: CDR1 SGHTA, CDR2 FQGNSA. DNA for the CDR3: TGTGCCAGCAGCTTAATACGGAATCAGCCCCAGCATTTT. It specifies CASSLIRNQPQHF. Supplemented by reference TRBV7-2 and TRBJ1-5, the full variable domain reads GAGVSQSPSNKVTEKGKDVELRCDPISGHTALYWYRQSLGQGLEFLIYFQGNSAPDKSGLPSDRFSAERTGGSVSTLTIQRTQQEDSAVYLCASSLIRNQPQHFGDGTRLSIL.

This chain links TRBV5-1 with TRBJ1-1; 8 positions agree with TRBD1. There are 16 residues in the CDR3. V shed 4 bases and J 0 bases; nucleotides not matched to a gene: 8. The V gene's germline CDR1 is SGHRS and CDR2 YFSETQ. This chain's CDR3 is CASSPRTGPMNTEAFF. DNA for the CDR3: TGCGCCAGCAGCCCGAGGACAGGGCCGATGAACACTGAAGCTTTCTTT.

V gene TRBV3-1 (or the pseudogene TRBV3-2) combines with J gene TRBJ1-6; a possible D gene is TRBD1 (6 bases). In germline, CDR1 is LGHDT, CDR2 YNNKEL (reference sequence). The CDR3 has 16 residues. V lost 3 bases, J lost 4 bases, and 13 bases lay in between. The CDR3 loop reads CASSHTQGQYNSPLHF. CDR3 DNA: TGTGCCAGCAGCCATACGCAGGGGCAGTATAATTCACCCCTCCACTTT.